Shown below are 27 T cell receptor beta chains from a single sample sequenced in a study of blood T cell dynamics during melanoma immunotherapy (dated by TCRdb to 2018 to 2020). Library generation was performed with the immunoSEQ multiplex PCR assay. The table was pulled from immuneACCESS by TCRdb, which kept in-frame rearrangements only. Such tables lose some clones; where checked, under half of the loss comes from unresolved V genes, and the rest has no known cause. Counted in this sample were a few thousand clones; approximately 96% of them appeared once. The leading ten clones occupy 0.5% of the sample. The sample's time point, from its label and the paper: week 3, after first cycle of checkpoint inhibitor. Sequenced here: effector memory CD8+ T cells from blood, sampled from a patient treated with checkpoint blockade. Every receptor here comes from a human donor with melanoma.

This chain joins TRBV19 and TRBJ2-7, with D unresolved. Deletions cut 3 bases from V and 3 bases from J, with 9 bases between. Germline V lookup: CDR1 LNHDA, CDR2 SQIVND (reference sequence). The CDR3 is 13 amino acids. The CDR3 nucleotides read TGTGCCAGTAGTATCCCCTCGGGCTACGAGCAGTACTTC. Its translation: CASSIPSGYEQYF.

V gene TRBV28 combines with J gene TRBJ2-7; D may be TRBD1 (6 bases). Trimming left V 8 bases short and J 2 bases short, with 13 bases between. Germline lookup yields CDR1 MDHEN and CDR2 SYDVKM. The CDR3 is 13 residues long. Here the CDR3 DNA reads TGTGCCAGCGGGGGTGGGGGCGCCTACGAGCAGTACTTC. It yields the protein CASGGGGAYEQYF.

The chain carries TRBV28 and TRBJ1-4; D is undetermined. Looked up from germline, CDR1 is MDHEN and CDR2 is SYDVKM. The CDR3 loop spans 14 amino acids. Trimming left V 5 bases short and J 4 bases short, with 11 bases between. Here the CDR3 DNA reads TGTGCCAGCAGTCCTCGGGCAGTTAATGAAAAACTGTTTTTT. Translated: CASSPRAVNEKLFF.

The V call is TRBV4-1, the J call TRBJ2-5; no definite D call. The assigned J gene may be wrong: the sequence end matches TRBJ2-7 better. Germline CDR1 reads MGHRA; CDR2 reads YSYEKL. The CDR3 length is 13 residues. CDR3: CASSQEGGYEQYF. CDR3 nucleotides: TGCGCCAGCAGCCAAGAGGGCGGCTACGAGCAGTACTTC.

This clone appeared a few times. The CDR3 DNA reads TGTGCCAGCACCCAGGTTGCCGAGGGTTCACCCCTCCACTTT. It specifies CASTQVAEGSPLHF. The gene calls are TRBV6-4 and TRBJ1-6; D not resolved. Germline CDR1 is MRHNA and CDR2 is SNTAGT. V gave up 7 bases and J gave up 9 bases, with 16 bases separating them. The CDR3 has 14 amino acids.

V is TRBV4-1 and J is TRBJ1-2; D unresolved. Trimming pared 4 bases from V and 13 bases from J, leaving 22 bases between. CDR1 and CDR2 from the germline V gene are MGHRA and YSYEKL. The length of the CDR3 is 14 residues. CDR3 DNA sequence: TGCGCCAGCAGCCTAGTAAATCCGACGGCGCCGGTCACCTTC. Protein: CASSLVNPTAPVTF.

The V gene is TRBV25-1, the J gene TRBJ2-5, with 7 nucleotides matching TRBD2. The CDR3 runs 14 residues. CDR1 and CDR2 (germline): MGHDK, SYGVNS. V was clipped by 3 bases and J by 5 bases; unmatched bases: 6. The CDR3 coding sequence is TGTGCCAGCAGTGAGGTGGGAGCGGGGGAGACCCAGTACTTC. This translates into CASSEVGAGETQYF.

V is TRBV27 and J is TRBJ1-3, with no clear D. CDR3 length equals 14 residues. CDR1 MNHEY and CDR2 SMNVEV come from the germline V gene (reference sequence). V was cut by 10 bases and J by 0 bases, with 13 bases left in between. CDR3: CATKDAGSGNTIYF. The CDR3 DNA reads TGTGCCACCAAGGACGCCGGCTCTGGAAACACCATATATTTT.

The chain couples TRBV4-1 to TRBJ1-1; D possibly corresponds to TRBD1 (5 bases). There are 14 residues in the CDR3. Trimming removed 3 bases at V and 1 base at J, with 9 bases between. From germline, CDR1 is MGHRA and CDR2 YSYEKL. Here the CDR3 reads CASSHMGENTEAFF. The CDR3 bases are TGCGCCAGCAGCCACATGGGGGAGAACACTGAAGCTTTCTTT.

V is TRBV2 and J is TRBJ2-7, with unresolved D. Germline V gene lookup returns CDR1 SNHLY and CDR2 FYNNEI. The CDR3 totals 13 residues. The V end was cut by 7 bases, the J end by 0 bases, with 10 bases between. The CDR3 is CASKGPGSYEQYF. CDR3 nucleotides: TGTGCCAGCAAAGGTCCTGGCTCCTACGAGCAGTACTTC. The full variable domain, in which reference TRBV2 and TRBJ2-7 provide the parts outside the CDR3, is EPEVTQTPSHQVTQMGQEVILRCVPISNHLYFYWYRQILGQKVEFLVSFYNNEISEKSEIFDDQFSVERPDGSNFTLKIRSTKLEDSAMYFCASKGPGSYEQYFGPGTRLTVT.

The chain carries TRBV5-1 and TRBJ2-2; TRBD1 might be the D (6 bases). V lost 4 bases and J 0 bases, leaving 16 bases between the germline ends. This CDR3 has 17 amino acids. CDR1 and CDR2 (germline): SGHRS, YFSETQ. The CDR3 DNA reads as TGCGCCAGCAGCCCCGCCTTTGAGGGGGCGAACACCGGGGAGCTGTTTTTT. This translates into CASSPAFEGANTGELFF.

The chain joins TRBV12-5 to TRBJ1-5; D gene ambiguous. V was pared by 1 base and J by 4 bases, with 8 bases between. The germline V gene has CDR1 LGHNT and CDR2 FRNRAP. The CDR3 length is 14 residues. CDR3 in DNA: TGTGCTAGTGGTTTGGGGGGAGCTAATCAGCCCCAGCATTTT. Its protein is CASGLGGANQPQHF.

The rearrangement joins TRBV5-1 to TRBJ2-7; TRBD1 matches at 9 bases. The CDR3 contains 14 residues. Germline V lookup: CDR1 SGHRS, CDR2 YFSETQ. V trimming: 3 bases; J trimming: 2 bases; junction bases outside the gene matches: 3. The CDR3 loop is CASSWGQGPYEQYF. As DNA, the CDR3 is TGCGCCAGCAGCTGGGGACAGGGCCCCTACGAGCAGTACTTC. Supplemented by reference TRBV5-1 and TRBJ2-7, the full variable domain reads KAGVTQTPRYLIKTRGQQVTLSCSPISGHRSVSWYQQTPGQGLQFLFEYFSETQRNKGNFPGRFSGRQFSNSRSEMNVSTLELGDSALYLCASSWGQGPYEQYFGPGTRLTVT.

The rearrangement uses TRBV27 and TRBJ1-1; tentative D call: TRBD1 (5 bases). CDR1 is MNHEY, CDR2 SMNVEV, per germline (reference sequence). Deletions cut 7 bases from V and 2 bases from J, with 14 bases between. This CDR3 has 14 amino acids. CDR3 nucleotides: TGTGCCAGCACCGAGACGGGGCGTAACACTGAAGCTTTCTTT. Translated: CASTETGRNTEAFF.

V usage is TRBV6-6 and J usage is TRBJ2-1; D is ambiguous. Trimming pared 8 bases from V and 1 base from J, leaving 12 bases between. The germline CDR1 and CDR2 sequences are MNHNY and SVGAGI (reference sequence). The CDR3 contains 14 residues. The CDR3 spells CASDPGFSYNEQFF. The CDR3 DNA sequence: TGTGCCAGCGACCCTGGGTTTTCCTACAATGAGCAGTTCTTC.

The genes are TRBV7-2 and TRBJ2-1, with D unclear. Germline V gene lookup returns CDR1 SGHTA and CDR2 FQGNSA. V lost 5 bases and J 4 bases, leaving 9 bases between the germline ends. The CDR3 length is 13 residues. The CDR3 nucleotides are TGTGCCAGCAGCCCCGGGTGGTACAATGAGCAGTTCTTC. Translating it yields CASSPGWYNEQFF.

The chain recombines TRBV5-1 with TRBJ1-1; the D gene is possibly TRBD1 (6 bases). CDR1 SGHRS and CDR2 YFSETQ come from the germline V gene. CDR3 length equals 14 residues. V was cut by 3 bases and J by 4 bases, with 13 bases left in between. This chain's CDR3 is CASSSVGGGTEAFF. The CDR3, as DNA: TGCGCCAGCAGCTCCGTAGGGGGTGGCACTGAAGCTTTCTTT. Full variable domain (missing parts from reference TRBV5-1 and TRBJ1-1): KAGVTQTPRYLIKTRGQQVTLSCSPISGHRSVSWYQQTPGQGLQFLFEYFSETQRNKGNFPGRFSGRQFSNSRSEMNVSTLELGDSALYLCASSSVGGGTEAFFGQGTRLTVV.

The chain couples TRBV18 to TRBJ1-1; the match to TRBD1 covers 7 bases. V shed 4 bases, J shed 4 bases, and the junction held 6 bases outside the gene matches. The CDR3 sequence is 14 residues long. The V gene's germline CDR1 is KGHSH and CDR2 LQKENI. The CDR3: CASSQTGQFTEAFF. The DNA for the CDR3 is TGTGCCAGCTCACAAACGGGACAGTTCACTGAAGCTTTCTTT.

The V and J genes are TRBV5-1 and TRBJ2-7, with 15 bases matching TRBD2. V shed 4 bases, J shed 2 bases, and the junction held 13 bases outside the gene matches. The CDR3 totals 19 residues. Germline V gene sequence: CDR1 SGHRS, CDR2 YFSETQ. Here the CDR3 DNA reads TGCGCCAGCAGCCCGGCTCCGGGACTAGCGGGAGGAACCACCTACGAGCAGTACTTC. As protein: CASSPAPGLAGGTTYEQYF.

CDR3 sequence reads: CASSLMNTEAFF. CDR3 sequence (DNA): TGTGCCAGCAGCTTAATGAACACTGAAGCTTTCTTT. V gene TRBV7-8 combines with J gene TRBJ1-1; D uncertain. CDR3 length equals 12 residues. V was cut by 2 bases and J by 0 bases, with 1 base left in between. CDR1 is SGHVS and CDR2 is FQNEAQ in the germline V gene.

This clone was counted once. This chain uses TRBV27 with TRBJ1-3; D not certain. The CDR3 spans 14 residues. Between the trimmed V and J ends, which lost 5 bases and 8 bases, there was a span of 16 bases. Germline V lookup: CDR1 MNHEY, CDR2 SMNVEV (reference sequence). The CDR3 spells CASSPGLPTDTIYF. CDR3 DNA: TGTGCCAGCAGTCCCGGACTCCCCACGGACACCATATATTTT.

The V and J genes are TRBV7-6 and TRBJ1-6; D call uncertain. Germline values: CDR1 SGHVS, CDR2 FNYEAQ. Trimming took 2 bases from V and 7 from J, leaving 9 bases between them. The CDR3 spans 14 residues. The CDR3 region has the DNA TGTGCCAGCAGCTTACGGGGAGTGAATTCACCCCTCCACTTT. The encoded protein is CASSLRGVNSPLHF.

The CDR3 loop is CASSLTGDGTEAFF. The DNA of the CDR3 is TGTGCCAGCAGTTTAACTGGGGATGGCACTGAAGCTTTCTTT. The genes are TRBV27 and TRBJ1-1; D is unresolved. Deletions cut 2 bases from V and 4 bases from J, with 11 bases between. Germline CDR1 is MNHEY and CDR2 is SMNVEV (reference sequence). This CDR3 comprises 14 residues.

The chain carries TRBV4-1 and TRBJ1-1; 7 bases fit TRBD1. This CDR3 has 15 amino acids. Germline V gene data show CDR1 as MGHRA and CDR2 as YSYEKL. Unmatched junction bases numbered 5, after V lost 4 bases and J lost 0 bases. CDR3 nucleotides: TGCGCCAGCAGCCGAGACAGGGACGTGAACACTGAAGCTTTCTTT. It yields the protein CASSRDRDVNTEAFF.

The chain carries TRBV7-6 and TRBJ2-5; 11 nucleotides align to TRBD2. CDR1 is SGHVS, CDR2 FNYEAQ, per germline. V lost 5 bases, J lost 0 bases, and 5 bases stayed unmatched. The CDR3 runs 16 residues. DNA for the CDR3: TGTGCCAGCAGCCCTAGACTAGCGGGAAACCAAGAGACCCAGTACTTC. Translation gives CASSPRLAGNQETQYF.

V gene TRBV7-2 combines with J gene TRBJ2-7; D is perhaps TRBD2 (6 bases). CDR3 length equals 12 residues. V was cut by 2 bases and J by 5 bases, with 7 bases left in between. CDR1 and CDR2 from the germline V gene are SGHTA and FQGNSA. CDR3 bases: TGTGCCAGCAGCTTATGGGGGGACGAGCAGTACTTC. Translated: CASSLWGDEQYF.

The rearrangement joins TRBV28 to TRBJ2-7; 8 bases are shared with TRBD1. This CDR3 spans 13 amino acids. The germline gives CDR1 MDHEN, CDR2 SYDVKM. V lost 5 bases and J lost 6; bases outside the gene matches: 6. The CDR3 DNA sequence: TGTGCCAGCAGTCCTTCGACAGGGGCCGAGCAGTACTTC. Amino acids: CASSPSTGAEQYF.